Listed below are T cell receptor beta chains from one sample, sequenced in a study of blood T cell repertoires in COVID-19. Data came from immunoSEQ multiplex PCR; TCRdb stores just in-frame clones and leaves some out. The sample carries 200,000 to 250,000 clones, 80% to 85% recorded once. Sequences were obtained from peripheral blood. These receptors were taken from a woman in her sixties with acute or convalescent COVID-19. The CDR3 runs from the conserved cysteine through the conserved F or W. The D gene is left open where the match is weak. Part of the rows lack a size; the others show once, few, many or a class for expanded clones.

>TRBV5-1|TRBJ2-5|16|NA|NA
CASSLFLGQGQETQYF
TGCGCCAGCAGCTTGTTTCTGGGCCAGGGCCAAGAGACCCAGTACTTC
>TRBV9|TRBJ1-1|13|NA|NA
CASSVGLGGEAFF
TGTGCCAGCAGCGTAGGTTTGGGGGGAGAAGCTTTCTTT
>TRBV5-1|TRBJ1-4|16|NA|NA
CASSLGHSSFSEKLFF
TGCGCCAGCAGCTTGGGTCATTCATCCTTTAGTGAAAAACTGTTTTTT
>TRBV21-1|TRBJ1-4|17|NA|NA
CASSNHRGEETNEKLFF
TGTGCCAGCAGCAACCACAGGGGAGAGGAAACTAATGAAAAACTGTTTTTT
>TRBV4-2|TRBJ2-5|17|TRBD2|NA
CASSQGTSGGAIETQYF
TGTGCCAGCAGCCAGGGGACTAGCGGGGGGGCCATAGAGACCCAGTACTTC
>TRBV19|TRBJ1-1|12|TRBD1|NA
CAIHNRGTEAFF
TGTGCCATTCATAACAGGGGCACTGAAGCTTTCTTT
>TRBV10-2|TRBJ2-6|18|TRBD1|NA
CASTAWGTGSSGANVLTF
TGCGCCAGCACCGCCTGGGGGACAGGGTCTTCTGGGGCCAACGTCCTGACTTTC
>TRBV4-1|TRBJ1-1|14|NA|NA
CASSQDGGFGEAFF
TGCGCCAGCAGCCAAGACGGAGGGTTCGGTGAAGCTTTCTTT
>TRBV7-3|TRBJ2-2|16|NA|NA
CASSLIRTANTGELFF
TGTGCCAGCAGCTTAATTCGGACAGCGAACACCGGGGAGCTGTTTTTT
>TRBV12-5|TRBJ2-3|14|NA|NA
CASGLVLSPNTQYF
TGTGCTAGTGGTTTGGTACTCTCCCCGAATACGCAGTATTTT
>TRBV7-2|TRBJ2-5|15|NA|NA
CASSLGGGVEETQYF
TGTGCCAGCAGCCTTGGTGGCGGGGTGGAAGAGACCCAGTACTTC
>TRBV5-1|TRBJ2-1|16|TRBD1|NA
CASRSTGTDTYNEQFF
TGCGCCAGCAGATCAACCGGGACAGATACCTACAATGAGCAGTTCTTC
>TRBV5-4|TRBJ1-5|16|TRBD1|few
CASSFQDRAGNQPQHF
TGTGCCAGCAGCTTCCAGGACAGGGCGGGCAATCAGCCCCAGCATTTT
>TRBV5-8|TRBJ1-1|12|NA|NA
CASSPDRRGAFF
TGTGCCAGCAGCCCCGACAGACGAGGAGCTTTCTTT
>TRBV29-1|TRBJ2-1|14|NA|once
CSVEEGASYNEQFF
TGCAGCGTTGAAGAAGGAGCCTCCTACAATGAGCAGTTCTTC
>TRBV30|TRBJ2-5|16|TRBD2|NA
CAWNDPSGRFRETQYF
TGTGCCTGGAATGATCCTAGCGGTCGCTTTAGGGAGACCCAGTACTTC
>TRBV7-9|TRBJ2-1|15|TRBD2|NA
CASSRAGGIHNEQFF
TGTGCCAGCAGCCGAGCGGGGGGGATCCACAATGAGCAGTTCTTC
>TRBV4-1|TRBJ1-4|14|TRBD1|NA
CASSLGQGPEKLFF
TGCGCCAGCAGCCTCGGACAGGGGCCTGAAAAACTGTTTTTT
>TRBV29-1|TRBJ2-1|13|TRBD1|NA
CSLRDSFYNEQFF
TGCAGCCTCCGGGACAGCTTCTACAATGAGCAGTTCTTC
>TRBV5-1|TRBJ1-4|15|NA|NA
CASSRGDPRNEKLFF
TGCGCCAGCAGTCGGGGAGACCCCCGTAATGAAAAACTGTTTTTT
>TRBV19|TRBJ1-5|14|NA|many
CASSKRGEEQPQHF
TGTGCCAGTAGTAAAAGAGGGGAGGAACAGCCCCAGCATTTT
>TRBV9|TRBJ2-2|18|TRBD1|NA
CASSARQGARINAGELFF
TGTGCCAGCAGCGCCAGACAGGGGGCAAGGATAAACGCCGGGGAGCTGTTTTTT
>TRBV19|TRBJ2-7|13|NA|NA
CASSSPAGYEQYF
TGTGCCAGTAGTAGCCCCGCGGGGTACGAGCAGTACTTC
>TRBV6-1|TRBJ1-4|12|NA|NA
CASSERREKLFF
TGTGCCAGCAGTGAAAGGAGGGAAAAACTGTTTTTT
>TRBV15|TRBJ2-1|14|NA|NA
CATMRGGEYNEQFF
TGTGCCACCATGAGGGGGGGGGAATACAATGAGCAGTTCTTC
>TRBV15|TRBJ2-3|13|NA|NA
CATSGGDKYRLYF
TGTGCCACCAGCGGCGGAGATAAATATAGGCTGTATTTT
>TRBV6-2/TRBV6-3|TRBJ2-1|14|NA|NA
CASTPQGWGDEQFF
TGTGCCAGCACCCCGCAGGGTTGGGGCGATGAGCAGTTCTTC
>TRBV5-1|TRBJ2-2|18|TRBD2|NA
CASSPAVAGGPNTGELFF
TGCGCCAGCAGCCCGGCGGTAGCGGGGGGGCCGAACACCGGGGAGCTGTTTTTT
>TRBV5-4|TRBJ1-6|15|NA|NA
CASSLETGANSPLHF
TGTGCCAGCAGCTTGGAGACAGGAGCAAATTCACCCCTCCACTTT
>TRBV5-5|TRBJ2-5|12|NA|NA
CASSPEGETQYF
TGTGCCAGCAGCCCGGAGGGGGAGACCCAGTACTTC
>TRBV9|TRBJ1-6|14|TRBD1|few
CASSDGTGFSPLHF
TGTGCCAGCAGCGACGGGACAGGGTTTTCACCCCTCCACTTT
>TRBV4-1|TRBJ2-2|16|NA|few
CASSQVGQGNTGELFF
TGCGCCAGCAGCCAAGTTGGGCAGGGAAACACCGGGGAGCTGTTTTTT
>TRBV10-3|TRBJ1-1|14|TRBD1|NA
CAISAGGAFAEAFF
TGTGCCATCTCGGCAGGGGGCGCATTCGCTGAAGCTTTCTTT
>TRBV18|TRBJ2-7|15|TRBD1|NA
CASSPGPGQVYEQYF
TGTGCCAGCTCACCGGGACCTGGACAGGTATACGAGCAGTACTTC
>TRBV10-3|TRBJ1-1|12|NA|NA
CAISGPGTEAFF
TGTGCCATCAGTGGGCCAGGGACTGAAGCTTTCTTT
>TRBV9|TRBJ2-2|15|NA|NA
CASSPPGSNTGELFF
TGTGCCAGCAGCCCCCCCGGTTCGAACACCGGGGAGCTGTTTTTT
>TRBV19|TRBJ1-1|13|NA|once
CASSDTVNTEAFF
TGTGCCAGTAGTGACACAGTTAACACTGAAGCTTTCTTT
>TRBV6-5|TRBJ2-7|14|NA|NA
CASSLPTGNYEQYF
TGTGCCAGCAGCCTTCCGACAGGTAACTACGAGCAGTACTTC
>TRBV9|TRBJ2-2|15|NA|NA
CASSPRTDSTGELFF
TGTGCCAGCAGCCCGCGCACCGACAGCACCGGGGAGCTGTTTTTT
>TRBV3-1/TRBV3-2|TRBJ1-1|14|NA|NA
CASSQGQTNTEAFF
TGTGCCAGCAGCCAAGGACAGACGAACACTGAAGCTTTCTTT
>TRBV7-2|TRBJ2-3|16|NA|NA
CASERRRGFGTDTQYF
TGTGCCAGCGAAAGGAGACGGGGTTTTGGCACAGATACGCAGTATTTT
>TRBV5-1|TRBJ1-2|14|NA|NA
CASSIGKGIDGYTF
TGCGCCAGCAGTATTGGCAAGGGGATAGATGGCTACACCTTC
>TRBV4-1|TRBJ1-2|15|NA|NA
CASNPSGGDPYGYTF
TGCGCCAGCAACCCTAGCGGGGGGGATCCCTATGGCTACACCTTC
>TRBV13|TRBJ1-2|14|TRBD1|NA
CASRENRGNYGYTF
TGTGCCAGCAGGGAAAACAGGGGGAACTATGGCTACACCTTC
>TRBV7-2|TRBJ1-2|14|NA|NA
CASSPRGLFYGYTF
TGTGCCAGCAGCCCAAGAGGGCTTTTCTATGGCTACACCTTC
>TRBV5-5|TRBJ2-1|17|TRBD2|NA
CASSLQAVTGLAGVEFF
TGTGCCAGCAGCTTGCAAGCAGTGACGGGACTAGCGGGGGTGGAGTTCTTC
>TRBV5-1|TRBJ2-7|21|NA|NA
CASSLARGNGQSTFFACEQYF
TGCGCCAGCAGCTTGGCTAGGGGCAACGGGCAGTCGACTTTCTTTGCCTGCGAGCAGTACTTC
>TRBV4-3|TRBJ1-1|13|NA|NA
CASSQDRVAEAFF
TGCGCCAGCAGCCAAGACAGGGTTGCTGAAGCTTTCTTT
>TRBV4-2|TRBJ1-1|15|NA|NA
CASSQVATVNTEAFF
TGTGCCAGCAGCCAAGTCGCGACAGTGAACACTGAAGCTTTCTTT
>TRBV9|TRBJ1-2|14|NA|NA
CASSGTVLNYGYTF
TGTGCCAGCAGCGGGACAGTTCTTAACTATGGCTACACCTTC
>TRBV4-2|TRBJ1-2|16|NA|NA
CASSPAETGDHYGYTF
TGTGCCAGCAGCCCCGCGGAGACAGGAGACCACTATGGCTACACCTTC
>TRBV5-1|TRBJ2-3|14|TRBD2|NA
CASSDRTSADTQYF
TGCGCCAGCAGCGATAGGACTAGCGCAGATACGCAGTATTTT
>TRBV6-5|TRBJ2-2|15|NA|once
CASRPGTANTGELFF
TGTGCCAGCAGACCCGGGACTGCGAACACCGGGGAGCTGTTTTTT
>TRBV24-1|TRBJ2-5|12|TRBD2|NA
CATSDRGGTYYF
TGTGCCACCAGTGATCGCGGGGGAACCTACTACTTC
>TRBV6-5|TRBJ1-4|14|NA|NA
CASSYSWGGEKLFF
TGTGCCAGCAGTTACTCGTGGGGCGGTGAAAAACTGTTTTTT